The T cell receptor (beta chain) under discussion was sequenced for a study of blood T cell repertoires in COVID-19. Study-level information: Researchers got acute and convalescent COVID-19 samples from the United States, Italy and Spain.

The authors' processing: Reference gene primer amplification yielded estimated nucleated cell counts. Sequencing used immunoSEQ multiplex PCR; TCRdb keeps in-frame clones, though not all of them. V and J calls and clone size are as listed in that table; D and trimming were resolved from the DNA. The repertoire holds 150,000 to 200,000 clones, with 82% as singletons. V was shortened by 2 bases and J by 6 bases, with 10 bases between the two germline ends. Germline V gene lookup returns CDR1 SEHNR and CDR2 FQNEAQ (reference sequence). The CDR3 extends over 14 amino acids. The TCR sequence derives from a woman between 55 and 75 years old with COVID-19, enrolled during active disease. Source material: peripheral blood. This chain joins TRBV7-9 and TRBJ2-2, with no clear D. CDR3 sequence: CASSLLQNAGELFF. The CDR3 bases are TGTGCCAGCAGCTTACTACAGAATGCCGGGGAGCTGTTTTTT.